This T cell receptor beta chain was identified during a study of blood T cell repertoires in COVID-19. This clone was seen only a few times. Per germline, CDR1 SGHAT and CDR2 FQNNGV. V dropped 6 bases and J dropped 4; count of bases not matched to a gene: 6. CDR3 length: 13 residues. The data were produced by immunoSEQ multiplex PCR, yet TCRdb's version contains in-frame clones alone and is incomplete. The data contain about 74,000 clones, nearly 80% of them singletons. Source material: peripheral blood. This chain links TRBV11-2 with TRBJ2-7; 7 bases line up with TRBD1. The origin of this receptor is a human donor in a cohort sampled during active COVID-19. The CDR3 spells CASSSDRAYEQYF. In nucleotides, the CDR3 is TGTGCCAGCAGTTCCGACAGGGCATACGAGCAGTACTTC.